This TCR beta chain emerged from a study of shared clonotypes between healthy human individuals. Study at large: Each donor had three CD4 naive, three CD4 memory, two CD8 naive and one CD8 memory plate. Notes on the study in general: An expected dependence of interdonor clonotype sharing on sequencing depth was noted. Estimated richness was generally greater in naive than memory subsets.

Assay used: immunoSEQ multiplex PCR; TCRdb lists only in-frame clones, some missing. The table has approximately 720,000 clones, 55% to 75% seen once. The length of the CDR3 is 12 residues. Germline assignment: CDR1 SGHTA and CDR2 FQGNSA. V was trimmed by 3 bases and J by 3 bases, leaving 5 bases between them. Concerning this clone itself: What it recognizes is unknown. This sample also contains other DNA sequences that code for the same CDR3.

The sequencing sample was made of memory CD4+ T cells sorted from blood. Subset defined: CD45RA-negative fraction. The chain is built from TRBV7-2 and TRBJ1-2; no clear D gene. The sequence came from a woman younger than 45 in good health. CDR3 DNA sequence: TGTGCCAGCAGCTTCACTGACTATGGCTACACCTTC. Amino acids: CASSFTDYGYTF.